This T cell receptor (beta chain) emerged from a study of shared clonotypes between healthy human individuals. Findings of the study overall: It was the non-shared clonotypes that had lower generation probabilities than clonotypes shared by all four donors.

The split of CD4+ cells yielded CD45RA+ naive and CD45RA-negative memory subsets. The CDR3 runs 13 residues. Germline loops: CDR1 ENHRY, CDR2 SYGVKD. Trimming pared 8 bases from V and 4 bases from J, leaving 15 bases between. The authors loaded 150 to 250 ng DNA, about 30,000 T cell genomes, into sorted-subset replicate PCRs. Authors' processing steps: Filtering differed because ImmunoSEQ produced junction-only sequences that carried no quality scores. Assay used: immunoSEQ multiplex PCR; TCRdb lists only in-frame clones, some missing. V and J calls and clone size are those listed in that table; D and trimming were worked out from the DNA. In the table there are over a million clones, nearly 99% of which are singletons. A word on this clone: Its antigen is as yet unknown.

The rearrangement uses TRBV10-3 and TRBJ2-7; no definite D call. Sequenced sample: naive CD4+ T cells sorted from blood. Subset meaning: CD45RA+ positively selected. This clonotype originated in a man in his thirties or forties in good health. CDR3 sequence: CAIPRARAYEQYF. DNA of the CDR3: TGTGCCATCCCACGGGCAAGGGCATACGAGCAGTACTTC.